The entry below describes one T cell receptor (beta chain). Its antigen target is currently unknown. There are no base qualities to consult, and no much larger clone falls within one base. The data stem from a study of OX40 agonist ivuxolimab in advanced cancers. About the investigation overall: The costimulatory receptor OX40 (CD134) was targeted by ivuxolimab, a fully human IgG2 agonistic monoclonal antibody. The paper covers the monotherapy dose-escalation part of the phase I ivuxolimab trial, which included N ≈ 54 patients. Among the roughly 50 dose-escalation patients, some 20 had hepatocellular carcinoma, approximately 15 melanoma, 9 renal cell carcinoma and 9 head and neck cancer. In the dose-escalation cohort, over 65% of patients were male, and the mean age was approximately 60 years, with a range of about 20 to 90. Patients were allowed to have had prior anti-PD-1, anti-PD-L1 or anti-CTLA-4 therapy, and approximately 40% of the dose-escalation patients had previously received checkpoint inhibitors. Partial responses were achieved by three dose-escalation patients, of whom one had hepatocellular carcinoma and two had cutaneous melanoma. Peripheral TCRbeta sequencing was intended to test whether TCR sequence diversity was altered and clonal T-cell expansion was caused by ivuxolimab. Intravenous ivuxolimab was administered to patients every 2 weeks at six dose levels: 0.01, 0.1, 0.3, 1.5, 3 and 10 mg/kg.

The study at large found these results: In the 0.1-3.0 mg/kg groups, partial responders were among the patients with the lowest normalized peripheral clonal expansion, particularly in CD8+ T cells. At doses from 0.1 to 3.0 mg/kg, clonal expansion was seen in both CD4+ and CD8+ blood T cells between baseline and week 6. The antigen specificity of the clonally expanded peripheral T cells was not determined. Low levels of normalized T-cell clonal expansion were also seen in some nonresponding patients. On average, CD8+ T cells showed more expanded clones than CD4+ T cells after ivuxolimab.

The germline V gene yields SGHTS for CDR1 and YDEGEE for CDR2. V and J are trimmed by 4 bases and 2 bases, and the gene matches miss 13 bases of the junction. Inclusive of the bounding cysteine and phenylalanine, the CDR3 is 19 residues long. The only DNA kept is the CDR3, 57 bases in frame from the first base. Patients with a history of autoimmune disease or receiving systemic immunosuppression were excluded from the trial. In every dose cohort, peripheral blood was drawn for TCR sequencing at baseline, cycle 4 day 1, and cycle 7 day 1. The samples were taken from a phase I, first-in-human, multicenter, open-label dose-escalation trial of ivuxolimab. Adults with locally advanced or metastatic head and neck squamous cell, hepatocellular, melanoma or renal cell carcinoma were enrolled in the trial. Before TCR sequencing, CD4+ and CD8+ T cells were separately sorted from peripheral blood. For sequencing of the TCRbeta CDR3 region, genomic DNA was extracted from the sorted cells. TCRbeta CDR3 regions were sequenced using the immunoSEQ Assay. TCRdb took over this immuneACCESS table, retaining in-frame rearrangements with V and J assigned. Such tables are incomplete; in checked studies, under half of the missing clones stem from an unresolved V gene, and the remainder is unexplained. The table for this sample lists approximately 64,000 clones; 70% to 90% of them were counted only once. The ten largest make up over 2.5% of the sample.

The chain joins TRBV5-8 to TRBJ2-5; TRBD2 fits 14 bases in the junction. The sequenced sample was CD4+ or CD8+ T cells sorted from blood, obtained in a trial of the OX40 agonist ivuxolimab. The sequence was obtained from an adult with an advanced solid tumor such as melanoma, head and neck, liver or kidney cancer. The nucleotide sequence is TGTGCCAGCAGCCGCGGACTAGCGGGGGGCCATAATAATCAAGAGACCCAGTACTTC. The translation is CASSRGLAGGHNNQETQYF.